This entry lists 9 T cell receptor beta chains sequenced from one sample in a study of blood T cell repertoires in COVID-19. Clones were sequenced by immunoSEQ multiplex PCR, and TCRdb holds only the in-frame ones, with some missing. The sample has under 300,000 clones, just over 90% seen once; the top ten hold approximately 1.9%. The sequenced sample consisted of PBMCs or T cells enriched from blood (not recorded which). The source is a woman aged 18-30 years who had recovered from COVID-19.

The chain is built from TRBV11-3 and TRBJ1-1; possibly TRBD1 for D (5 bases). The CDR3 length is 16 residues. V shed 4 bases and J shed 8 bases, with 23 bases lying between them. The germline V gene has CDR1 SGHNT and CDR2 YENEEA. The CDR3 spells CASSSSAGRGRIEAFF. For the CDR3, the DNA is TGTGCCAGCAGCTCATCCGCGGGGAGGGGACGGATAGAAGCTTTCTTT.

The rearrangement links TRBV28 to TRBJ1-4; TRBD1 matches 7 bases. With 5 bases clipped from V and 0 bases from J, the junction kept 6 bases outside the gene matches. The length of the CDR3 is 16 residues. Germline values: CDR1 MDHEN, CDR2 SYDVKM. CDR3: CASSPVDRATNEKLFF. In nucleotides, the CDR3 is TGTGCCAGCAGTCCAGTCGACAGGGCAACTAATGAAAAACTGTTTTTT. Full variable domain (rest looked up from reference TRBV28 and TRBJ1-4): DVKVTQSSRYLVKRTGEKVFLECVQDMDHENMFWYRQDPGLGLRLIYFSYDVKMKEKGDIPEGYSVSREKKERFSLILESASTNQTSMYLCASSPVDRATNEKLFFGSGTQLSVL.

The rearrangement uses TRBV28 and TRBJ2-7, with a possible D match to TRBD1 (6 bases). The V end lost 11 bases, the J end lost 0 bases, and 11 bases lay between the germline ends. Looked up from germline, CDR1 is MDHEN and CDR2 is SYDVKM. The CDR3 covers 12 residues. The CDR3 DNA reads TGTGCCGCGACAGGCGACTCCTACGAGCAGTACTTC. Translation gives CAATGDSYEQYF.

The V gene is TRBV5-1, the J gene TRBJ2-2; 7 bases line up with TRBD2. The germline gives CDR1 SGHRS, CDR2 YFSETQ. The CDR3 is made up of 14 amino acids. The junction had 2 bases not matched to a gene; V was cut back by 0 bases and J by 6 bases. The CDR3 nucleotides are TGCGCCAGCAGCTTGGTCCGGGGGGCCGGGGAGCTGTTTTTT. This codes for CASSLVRGAGELFF.

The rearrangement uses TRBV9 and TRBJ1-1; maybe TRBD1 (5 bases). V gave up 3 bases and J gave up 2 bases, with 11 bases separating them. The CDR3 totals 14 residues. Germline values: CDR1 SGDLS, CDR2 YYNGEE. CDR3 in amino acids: CASSGMTANTEAFF. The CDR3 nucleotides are TGTGCCAGCAGCGGGATGACAGCAAACACTGAAGCTTTCTTT. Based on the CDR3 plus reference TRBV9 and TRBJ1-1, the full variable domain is DSGVTQTPKHLITATGQRVTLRCSPRSGDLSVYWYQQSLDQGLQFLIQYYNGEERAKGNILERFSAQQFPDLHSELNLSSLELGDSALYFCASSGMTANTEAFFGQGTRLTVV.

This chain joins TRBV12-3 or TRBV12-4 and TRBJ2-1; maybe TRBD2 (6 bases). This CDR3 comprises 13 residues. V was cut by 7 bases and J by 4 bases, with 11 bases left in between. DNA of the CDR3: TGTGCCAGCACCTCGGGACTTTACAATGAGCAGTTCTTC. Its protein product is CASTSGLYNEQFF.

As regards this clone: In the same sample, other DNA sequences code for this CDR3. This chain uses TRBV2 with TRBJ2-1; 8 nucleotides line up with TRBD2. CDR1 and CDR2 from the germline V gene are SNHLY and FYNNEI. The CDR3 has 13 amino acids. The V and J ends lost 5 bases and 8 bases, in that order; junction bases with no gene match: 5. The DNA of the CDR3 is TGTGCCAGCAGTAGGACTAGCAGCGATGAGCAGTTCTTC. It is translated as CASSRTSSDEQFF.

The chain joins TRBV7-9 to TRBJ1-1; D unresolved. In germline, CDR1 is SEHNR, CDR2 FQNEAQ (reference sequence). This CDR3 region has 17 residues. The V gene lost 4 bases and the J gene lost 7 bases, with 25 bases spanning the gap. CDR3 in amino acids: CASSSPTVGPANREAFF. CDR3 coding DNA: TGTGCCAGCAGCTCCCCGACCGTGGGCCCGGCCAACCGTGAAGCTTTCTTT.

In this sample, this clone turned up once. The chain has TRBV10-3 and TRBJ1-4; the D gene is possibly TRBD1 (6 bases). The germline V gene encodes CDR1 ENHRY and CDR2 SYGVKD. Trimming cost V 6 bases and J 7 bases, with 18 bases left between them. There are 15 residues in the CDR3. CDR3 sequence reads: CAISPGPGGLEKLFF. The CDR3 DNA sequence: TGTGCCATCAGCCCGGGACCGGGGGGCCTTGAAAAACTGTTTTTT.